Sequencing of this T cell receptor (beta chain) was carried out in a study of long-term antiretroviral therapy in people with HIV (dated by TCRdb to 2022 to 2024). Concerning the study at large: The earliest samples were collected roughly a decade before the 2015 WHO recommendation for immediate ART, at a time when ART was usually postponed until CD4 counts fell. Among the approximately 30 participants with HIV, about 11 were female. No cross-contamination during QIAcube processing was shown when test extractions of a monoclonal T-cell line were performed alongside roughly 30 polyclonal samples. Whether ART initiation and durable HIV suppression were associated with changes in peripheral blood TRB repertoire composition and diversity was tested in a retrospective serial study. From 25 to 30 adults with confirmed HIV infection, the cohort provided around 180 cryopreserved PBMC samples, gathered serially across a mean of about six years (range 1-12).

Summary of the overall study and its limitations: Samples dated from the mid-2000s to the late 2010s, and the ART regimens used may be less effective than current ones. Because PBMC availability was limited, only the TCR beta chain was sequenced, with no alpha chain pairing. Starting ART was linked to a significant rise in TRB diversity, yet even with long-term ART the diversity remained significantly lower than in transplant donor controls. Inferences about post-ART repertoire changes are limited because no data were available on ART adherence, viral resistance or therapy changes. Unsorted PBMC were profiled instead of sorted CD4+ and CD8+ T cells because pre-ART samples had limited cell numbers. Expanded TRB clones identified before ART initiation dominated the repertoire at all time points, although this dominance fluctuated and declined in many PLHIV after ART. HIV repertoires had narrower CDR3 length ranges than controls, and the network structure suggested an antigen-experienced repertoire that shifted only slightly toward naive after ART.

To be included, a participant needed at least one PBMC sample from before ART initiation plus at least two post-ART samples. All participants with HIV were treated in the United States of America. Before DNA extraction, cryopreserved samples containing roughly 1-10 million PBMC were thawed and washed. At the time of the earliest PBMC sample, participants with HIV were aged between about 20 and 60 years. PBMC samples were contributed by each participant from 1-4 timepoints before ART initiation and 2-8 timepoints after ART initiation, with a median of 7 samples. For every participant, serial HIV viral load, CD4+ T-cell count, ART history and demographic data were obtained. A Qiagen kit on a QIAcube was used to extract genomic DNA from unsorted PBMC, with samples processed in batches of 12. The immunoSEQ hsTCRB v3.0 assay was used at survey level resolution for TRB variable region sequencing. The targeted TRB sequencing depth was about 40,000-50,000 T-cell genomes per sample. Pooled TRB libraries were sequenced on an Illumina MiSeq with a v3 150-cycle kit. Per the original workflow: Analysis of repertoires was carried out in R inside a reproducible Nextflow workflow spanning QC, data transformation and analysis. LymphoSeq2, an R package for exploring AIRR-Seq data, was used to implement the custom analyses. After excluding a handful of samples that yielded fewer than 5000 total TRB sequences, 188 HIV repertoires remained for analysis. Among the 188 retained HIV repertoires, about 59 were collected before ART initiation and approximately 130 were collected after ART initiation. Repertoires were downsampled to 5000 TRB nucleotide sequences, and summary statistics were averaged over 100 downsampling iterations. Only TRB sequences with CDR3 regions of at least seven amino acids were retained for analysis. Diversity was measured with a Shannon entropy-derived clonality score and the Gini coefficient. In the repertoire networks, any two of the top 5000 CDR3 amino acid sequences were connected whenever the two sequences differed by an edit distance of one. GLIPH2 predicted antigen specificity groups and MHC restriction for TRB CDR3 amino acid sequences. To flag known CMV, EBV, HIV or tissue antigen associations, CDR3 amino acid sequences were matched against VDJdb and McPAS-TCR. Pre-ART, post-ART and control groups were compared with Wilcoxon signed-rank tests and Holm-Bonferroni correction. This is the immuneACCESS table as TCRdb keeps it, with only in-frame sequences that have V and J called. A part of the clones is gone; compared with another copy, unresolved V genes explain less than half, and the rest is unexplained. That table gives V, J and clone size, and the DNA gave D and trimming. Here the sample has about 25,000 clones; 83% occur a single time. The ten largest clonotypes hold just over 5% of the sample.

Details on this clone: No cognate antigen has been identified for it. It has no much larger one-base neighbor in the sample; base qualities were not kept.

The sample was unsorted PBMCs, taken 3 years after starting antiretroviral therapy. The TCR was taken from a man aged 18 to 29 with HIV.

DNA sequence: TGTGCCAGCAGTTACTGGGGAGAGCAGTTCTTC. Translated, it gives CASSYWGEQFF. The rearrangement combines TRBV6-5 with TRBJ2-1; the D segment cannot be called with confidence. There are 11 amino acids in the CDR3, from cysteine to phenylalanine inclusive. Kept here is only the CDR3 DNA, which spans 33 bases and is read in frame from base 1. Based on the germline V gene, the CDR1 and CDR2 sequences are MNHEY and SVGAGI. V loses 1 base of germline sequence and J loses 10 bases, and the interval between the two ends is 5 bases.